This T cell receptor (beta chain) was sequenced in a study of cytomegalovirus exposure and HLA in healthy donors. This CDR3 has 15 amino acids. V was pared by 8 bases and J by 7 bases, with 11 bases of the junction left unmatched. CDR1 and CDR2 (germline): MGHDK, SYGVNS. A multiplex PCR was run with 60 Vbeta primers and 13 Jbeta primers. Measured with immunoSEQ multiplex PCR; TCRdb has only the in-frame clones, and not every one. The table includes 310,000 or so clones, roughly 89% detected once. Material for sequencing was PBMCs. This rearrangement joins TRBV25-1 to TRBJ2-2, with 9 bases identical to TRBD2. This clonotype was sampled from a woman between 18 and 29 years old in good health and CMV-seronegative. CDR3 protein: CASGPPGLASGELFF. The CDR3 nucleotides are TGTGCCAGCGGTCCCCCGGGACTAGCTAGCGGGGAGCTGTTTTTT.